This TCR beta chain is drawn from a study of identical twins (dated by TCRdb to between 2015 and 2016). With respect to the entire study: To test whether fetal clonotypes persist, this study deep-sequenced TCR alpha and beta repertoires from monozygotic twins, from unrelated adults of various ages, and from cord blood. To rule out contamination, replicate twin experiments were performed at different times with different library preparation protocols. The full study reports these points: Because the same donors could not be followed over many years, the conclusions depended on cross-sectional statistical analysis. Zero-insertion analyses could be partly confounded by invariant T cells such as MAIT and iNKT, though diverse VJ usage argued against such confounding for most clonotypes. Excess twin sharing in beta out-of-frame sequences was weaker because fewer shared sequences lowered the signal-to-noise ratio. In monozygotic twins, recombination models systematically underestimated out-of-frame TCR alpha sharing, but the models matched the sharing seen between unrelated individuals. Abundant cord blood beta clonotypes had fewer insertions, young adult naive repertoires showed a similar but weaker trend, and memory repertoires showed no such trend. Compared with coincidental sharing between unrelated individuals, out-of-frame TCR alpha sequences shared between twins had an excess of sequences with low generation probability.

Trimming takes 0 bases from V and 7 bases from J, and the germline ends sit 10 bases apart. CDR1 and CDR2, looked up from the germline V gene (reference sequence), are LGHDT and YNNKEL. From its cysteine to its phenylalanine, the CDR3 spans 14 amino acids. Only the CDR3 portion is preserved as DNA: 42 bases, with reading frame beginning at the first base. This clonotype was detected only a few times. Its antigen is still unknown. Base qualities are missing; no much larger clone stands one base away. Every donor was a healthy Caucasian. Three pairs of female monozygotic twins, all aged roughly 18 to 29 years, were included in the twin cohort. Positive isolation kits from Invitrogen were used to isolate CD4+ and CD8+ T cell populations. The library was obtained by 5' RACE. The sequencer was an Illumina HiSeq 2000. A universal primer binding site was introduced by template switching, and a unique molecular identifier was present in the final cDNA, enabling accurate counting of TCR cDNA molecules. First-strand cDNA for TCR alpha and beta chains was synthesized from specific primers in the conserved constant-segment region. To control for contamination, every cDNA library was double barcoded, receiving both a SMART-Mk sample barcode and Illumina barcodes. TruSeq adapter sequences along with Illumina sample barcodes were introduced in two successive PCR steps. The Illumina HiSeq platform was used with custom primers to sequence TCR alpha and beta cDNA libraries. For the original study's pipeline: Unique molecular identifiers were extracted from raw reads with MiGEC, and CDR3 positions were determined with MiXCR. For each individual, recombination models were inferred using an EM algorithm with the repgenHMM and IGoR tools. The analysis of shared clonotypes was done with the tcR package in R, with sharing normalized by the product of cloneset sizes. Out-of-frame nonproductive sequences were analyzed to study raw recombination free of thymic and clonal selection effects. TCRdb itself trimmed the public reads at Q25 with fastp, ran MiXCR and retained productive beta chains. Rows are unified per CDR3 protein, each entry keeping the most common DNA and genes. TCRdb's processing, not the authors' own work, is the source of the V and J calls. The sample table records about 470,000 distinct CDR3 sequences; more than 20% of these occur just once. The ten largest clones take up about 2.7% of the sample.

The same specimen was also included in a second study, on T cells expressing NK-cell markers. As the second publication notes: About 8 donors provided sorted CD3+CD56+NKG2C+, CD3+CD56+NKG2C- and CD3+CD56-NKG2C+ T-cell subsets, whose TCR beta-chain repertoires were profiled. Among the eight sequenced donors, seven were HCMV-seropositive and one was HCMV-seronegative. In several experiments an anti-gammadeltaTCR antibody was added to restrict sorting to alphabetaTCR-expressing T cells. In several donors, the dominant CD3+CD56+NKG2C+ clonotypes were among the top 10 CD8+ clonotypes and accounted for about 1.0-7.0% of CD8+ T cells. Those dominant clonotypes were again the most abundant among CD3+CD56-NKG2C+ cells in a handful of donors, at about 25-60.1%. It remained unclear whether the expanded NKG2C-expressing T cell clones were specific for HCMV antigens. Randomly selected healthy volunteers, three men and five women, were used as the eight sequenced donors. To determine HCMV serostatus, a commercial ELISA kit was used to detect HCMV-specific IgG in serum. MIGEC was used to demultiplex reads and group reads by UMI, and MiTCR was used to assemble and quantify clonotypes. Only TCR cDNA sequences supported by at least two reads were kept to exclude erroneous sequences. The tcR package was used for downstream repertoire analysis, with clonotypes matched between fractions based on CDR3 nucleotide sequence plus V segment. Antigen specificity was annotated against VDJdb with VDJmatch, allowing one amino acid substitution in CDR3.

The clonotype was recovered from a young woman in good health. The sequence is built from TRBV3-1 and TRBJ2-1, with the D gene not clear enough to name. Sample: CD4+ T cells sorted from blood. The DNA sequence reads TGTGCCAGCAGCCAAGATGATAGTGGGAATGAGCAGTTCTTC. Its protein reads: CASSQDDSGNEQFF.